These 22 T cell receptor beta chains were sequenced from one sample in a study of beta chain features in type 1 diabetes. These TCRs are of unknown antigen specificity. The entirety of the isolated RNA underwent reverse transcription, so expressed TCRB transcripts were sequenced. TCRdb keeps only in-frame clones here, not all; method: immunoSEQ multiplex PCR. This sample has 310,000 or so clones, with 15% found just once. General study points: People with Type 1 diabetes carried modestly yet significantly shorter TCRB CDR3s in all four CD4+ subsets.

The sequenced sample was naive CD4+ T cells from blood. The receptors originated from a man aged 18-30 years with type 1 diabetes.

This clone was counted between two and nine times. The chain links TRBV29-1 to TRBJ2-5; D gene ambiguous. The closer fit of TRBJ2-7 to the DNA end suggests the J call may be wrong. The V gene's germline CDR1 is SQVTM and CDR2 ANQGSEA. The CDR3 contains 11 residues. In DNA, the CDR3 is TGCAGCGTCGGATCGGAGTACGAGCAGTACTTC. Encoded protein: CSVGSEYEQYF.

This clone came up a few times. V usage is TRBV2 and J usage is TRBJ2-3; perhaps TRBD2 as D (6 bases). This CDR3 region has 13 residues. The V gene's germline CDR1 is SNHLY and CDR2 FYNNEI. The V and J ends lost 6 bases and 2 bases respectively, with 9 bases between them. CDR3 residues: CASRRDSTDTQYF. CDR3 coding DNA: TGTGCCAGCAGAAGGGACTCCACAGATACGCAGTATTTT.

This clone was counted only a few times. The CDR3 sequence: CSVSDRGQPQHF. Here the CDR3 DNA reads TGCAGCGTCTCTGACAGGGGCCAGCCCCAGCATTTT. V is TRBV29-1 and J is TRBJ1-5, with 8 bases identical to TRBD1. This CDR3 has 12 amino acids. V shed 6 bases, J shed 7 bases, and the junction held 5 bases outside the gene matches. Germline CDR1 reads SQVTM; CDR2 reads ANQGSEA.

The J gene is TRBJ2-3, the V gene TRBV5-1; TRBD1 is a possible D gene (6 bases). Trimming pared 0 bases from V and 1 base from J, leaving 9 bases between. CDR1 SGHRS and CDR2 YFSETQ come from the germline V gene. The CDR3 runs 15 residues. CDR3 in DNA: TGCGCCAGCAGCTTGGGTTCAGGGGGCACAGATACGCAGTATTTT. Translating it yields CASSLGSGGTDTQYF. The whole variable domain, filled in from reference TRBV5-1 and TRBJ2-3, reads KAGVTQTPRYLIKTRGQQVTLSCSPISGHRSVSWYQQTPGQGLQFLFEYFSETQRNKGNFPGRFSGRQFSNSRSEMNVSTLELGDSALYLCASSLGSGGTDTQYFGPGTRLTVL.

This clone was observed a few times. The chain recombines TRBV28 with TRBJ2-3; 8 positions match TRBD2. The V and J ends lost 6 bases and 4 bases, in that order; junction bases with no gene match: 9. In germline, CDR1 is MDHEN, CDR2 SYDVKM. The CDR3 has 15 amino acids. CDR3 in amino acids: CASSRSGRRSDTQYF. As DNA, the CDR3 is TGTGCCAGCAGCAGGAGCGGGAGAAGGTCAGATACGCAGTATTTT.

This clone was picked up a small number of times. The chain recombines TRBV27 with TRBJ2-2; a weak D match, TRBD1 (6 bases). The CDR3 sequence is 16 residues long. From germline, CDR1 is MNHEY and CDR2 SMNVEV (reference sequence). V was pared by 2 bases and J by 0 bases, with 10 bases between. For the CDR3, the DNA is TGTGCCAGCAGTTTAATAGGGACATCGAACACCGGGGAGCTGTTTTTT. Residues: CASSLIGTSNTGELFF.

This clone has only a few counts. This sample also contains other DNA sequences that code for the same CDR3. This chain uses TRBV30 with TRBJ1-1; 9 nucleotides agree with TRBD1. V shed 3 bases and J 1 base; nucleotides not matched to a gene: 0. The CDR3 runs 13 residues. Germline-derived CDR1 and CDR2 are GTSNPN and SVGIG (reference sequence). The DNA for the CDR3 is TGTGCCTGGAGGACAGGGGGGAACACTGAAGCTTTCTTT. Its protein product is CAWRTGGNTEAFF.

This clone appeared a few times. The chain joins TRBV5-1 to TRBJ2-1, with D tentatively TRBD1 (5 bases). This CDR3 is built from 12 residues. Trimming took 7 bases from V and 9 from J, leaving 14 bases between them. Germline V CDR1 and CDR2: SGHRS, YFSETQ. DNA of the CDR3: TGCGCCAGCCACGATTCAAGGGGTGAGCAGTTCTTC. This sequence encodes CASHDSRGEQFF.

J is TRBJ2-7 and V is TRBV2, with TRBD2 matching 7 bases. Germline loops: CDR1 SNHLY, CDR2 FYNNEI. The CDR3 is 15 amino acids. V lost 10 bases to trimming and J lost 3 bases; unmatched junction nucleotides: 15. CDR3 sequence reads: CANTNGGGTNYEQYF. In nucleotides, the CDR3 is TGTGCCAACACTAATGGGGGAGGGACCAACTACGAGCAGTACTTC.

The chain couples TRBV7-2 to TRBJ2-5; tentatively, D is TRBD2 (6 bases). Germline V gives CDR1 SGHTA, CDR2 FQGNSA. This CDR3 is built from 15 residues. V lost 1 base, J lost 4 bases, and 13 bases lay in between. The CDR3 region has the DNA TGTGCCAGCAGCTTAGGTTCTGGGAGGACAGAGACCCAGTACTTC. It encodes CASSLGSGRTETQYF.

The rearrangement joins TRBV5-1 to TRBJ1-1; possible D gene TRBD1, 5 bases. V lost 3 bases to trimming and J lost 4 bases, with 13 bases between them. The germline CDR1 and CDR2 sequences are SGHRS and YFSETQ. CDR3 length: 14 amino acids. The CDR3 protein is CASSSIPGGTEAFF. Written as DNA, the CDR3 is TGCGCCAGCAGCTCGATCCCGGGGGGCACTGAAGCTTTCTTT.

The gene calls are TRBV5-4 and TRBJ1-2; 8 bases are shared with TRBD1. The CDR3 runs 15 residues. Germline CDR1 reads SGHNT; CDR2 reads YYREEE (reference sequence). With V trimmed by 7 bases and J by 3 bases, 11 bases remained unmatched. CDR3 sequence: CASGPRPGGHYGYTF. Written as DNA, the CDR3 is TGTGCCAGCGGCCCGAGGCCAGGGGGCCACTATGGCTACACCTTC.

The chain is built from TRBV18 and TRBJ2-7; 12 nucleotides line up with TRBD2. Losses at the gene ends were 5 bases for V and 0 bases for J; bases not matched to a gene: 2. This CDR3 spans 15 amino acids. CDR1 and CDR2 from the germline V gene are KGHSH and LQKENI. The CDR3 nucleotides are TGTGCCAGCTCAACGACTAGCGGGAGCTCCTACGAGCAGTACTTC. Translation gives CASSTTSGSSYEQYF.

This clone appeared a few times. The V gene is TRBV4-3, the J gene TRBJ2-2, with TRBD2 identical over 11 bases. Germline lookup yields CDR1 LGHNA and CDR2 YSLEER. With V trimmed by 3 bases and J by 1 base, 10 bases remained unmatched. The CDR3 covers 19 residues. The DNA for the CDR3 is TGCGCCAGCAGCCAGACGAGCCTGGGACTAGCGGTGAACACCGGGGAGCTGTTTTTT. Residues: CASSQTSLGLAVNTGELFF.

This clone showed up just a few times. This CDR3 is CASSSRFREGTQYF. The CDR3 region has the DNA TGTGCCAGCAGCTCCCGGTTCAGGGAGGGGACCCAGTACTTC. The chain recombines TRBV11-2 with TRBJ2-5; 7 bases are shared with TRBD2. The germline gives CDR1 SGHAT, CDR2 FQNNGV. The CDR3 length is 14 residues. V shed 4 bases and J 7 bases; nucleotides not matched to a gene: 9.

The V call is TRBV2, the J call TRBJ1-1; no clear D. This CDR3 contains 13 residues. Germline lookup yields CDR1 SNHLY and CDR2 FYNNEI. Trimming pared 7 bases from V and 4 bases from J, leaving 13 bases between. DNA for the CDR3: TGTGCCAGCACTCCGTGGTCGGGCACTGAAGCTTTCTTT. This codes for CASTPWSGTEAFF. The complete variable domain, with remaining parts taken from reference TRBV2 and TRBJ1-1, reads EPEVTQTPSHQVTQMGQEVILRCVPISNHLYFYWYRQILGQKVEFLVSFYNNEISEKSEIFDDQFSVERPDGSNFTLKIRSTKLEDSAMYFCASTPWSGTEAFFGQGTRLTVV.

CDR3 DNA: TGTGCCAGCAGCTTAGTCGGAGAGACCCAGTACTTC. It specifies CASSLVGETQYF. The chain links TRBV7-7 to TRBJ2-5; no definite D call. Trimming removed 1 base at V and 4 bases at J, with 4 bases between. The CDR3 runs 12 residues. From germline, CDR1 is SSHAT and CDR2 FNYEAQ (reference sequence).

The chain carries TRBV11-2 and TRBJ2-2; D is possibly TRBD2 (5 bases). The germline gives CDR1 SGHAT, CDR2 FQNNGV. The CDR3 length is 14 residues. V was trimmed by 8 bases and J by 6 bases, leaving 16 bases between them. The CDR3: CASRVRVSSGELFF. The CDR3 nucleotides read TGTGCCAGCCGAGTGAGGGTTTCATCCGGGGAGCTGTTTTTT.

This sequence joins TRBV5-1 and TRBJ2-1; 9 bases line up with TRBD2. After removal of 3 bases from V and 2 bases from J, the junction contained 0 bases not matched to a gene. From germline, CDR1 is SGHRS and CDR2 YFSETQ. This CDR3 region has 14 residues. CDR3 sequence (DNA): TGCGCCAGCAGCTCTAGCGGGACCTACAATGAGCAGTTCTTC. This sequence encodes CASSSSGTYNEQFF.

A few counts support this clone. This chain links TRBV19 with TRBJ1-1; D is ambiguous. The CDR3 is made up of 14 amino acids. The germline V gene has CDR1 LNHDA and CDR2 SQIVND (reference sequence). V dropped 5 bases and J dropped 7 bases, with 17 bases sitting between them. The CDR3 DNA follows: TGTGCCAGTAGTCCCCGATTGGAGAGTATTGAAGCTTTCTTT. This sequence encodes CASSPRLESIEAFF. The full variable domain, completed using reference TRBV19 and TRBJ1-1, is DGGITQSPKYLFRKEGQNVTLSCEQNLNHDAMYWYRQDPGQGLRLIYYSQIVNDFQKGDIAEGYSVSREKKESFPLTVTSAQKNPTAFYLCASSPRLESIEAFFGQGTRLTVV.

V usage is TRBV2 and J usage is TRBJ1-2; D is ambiguous. The length of the CDR3 is 13 residues. The V end lost 6 bases, the J end lost 4 bases, and 12 bases lay between the germline ends. Germline CDR1 is SNHLY and CDR2 is FYNNEI. This CDR3 is CASRMDGLYGYTF. CDR3 DNA: TGTGCCAGCAGGATGGACGGACTCTATGGCTACACCTTC.

The rearrangement joins TRBV7-9 to TRBJ1-5, with D maybe TRBD1 (5 bases). V lost 5 bases to trimming and J lost 5 bases, with 16 bases between them. Germline loops: CDR1 SEHNR, CDR2 FQNEAQ (reference sequence). This CDR3 has 15 residues. The CDR3 spells CASSPRGGGDQPQHF. DNA of the CDR3: TGTGCCAGCAGCCCCCGTGGGGGAGGGGATCAGCCCCAGCATTTT.